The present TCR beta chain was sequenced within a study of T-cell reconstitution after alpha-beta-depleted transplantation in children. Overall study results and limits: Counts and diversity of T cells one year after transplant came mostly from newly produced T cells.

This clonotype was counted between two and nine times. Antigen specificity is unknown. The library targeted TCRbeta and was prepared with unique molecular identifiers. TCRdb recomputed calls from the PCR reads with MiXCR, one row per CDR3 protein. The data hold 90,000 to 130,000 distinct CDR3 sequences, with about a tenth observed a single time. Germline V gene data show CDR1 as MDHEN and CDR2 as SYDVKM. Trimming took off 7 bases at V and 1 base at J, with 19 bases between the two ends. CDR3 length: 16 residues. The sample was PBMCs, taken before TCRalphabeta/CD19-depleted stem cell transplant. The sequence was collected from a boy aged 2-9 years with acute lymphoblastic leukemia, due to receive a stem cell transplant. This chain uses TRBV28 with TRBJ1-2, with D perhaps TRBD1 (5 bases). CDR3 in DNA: TGTGCCAGCATTAGGCCCGGGACGGACCTTAACTATGGCTACACCTTC. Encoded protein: CASIRPGTDLNYGYTF.